The source of this T cell receptor (beta chain) is a study of human T cells and chemical hapten exposure. Study at large: All through the roughly 24-week study, the scalp of each patient received diphenylcyclopropenone doses weekly. Mainly, slight library volume differences in the pool made TCR yields vary.

This clonotype appeared a few times. Its antigen is undetermined. Unique molecular identifiers were linked by the library to individual cDNA molecules. TCRdb used MiXCR to reprocess the RACE reads, holding one entry per CDR3 protein. The sample yields some 70,000 distinct CDR3 sequences, 10% seen once. Study conclusions and caveats: Against controls, expanded TCRs gave rise to significantly more large CDR3 similarity clusters.

The V and J ends lost 7 bases and 2 bases respectively, with 14 bases between them. Germline values: CDR1 SEHNR, CDR2 FQNEAQ (reference sequence). There are 14 residues in the CDR3. Described time point: patch test 2, 6 weeks after DPC sensitization. Treatment meaning: therapeutic diphenylcyclopropenone sensitization with weekly scalp DPC. This clonotype was sampled from a woman in her forties or fifties with alopecia areata. Some clones in this sample may be carry-over from other donors' samples. The sequencing here drew on whole blood, taken in connection with sensitization to the hapten diphenylcyclopropenone (DPC). The rearrangement uses TRBV7-9 and TRBJ2-5, with D possibly matching TRBD1 (7 bases). As DNA, the CDR3 is TGTGCCAGCATCCTGGGGGGACAGCAAGAGACCCAGTACTTC. Its translation is CASILGGQQETQYF.